Listed here are 24 T cell receptor beta chains from one sample, sequenced in a study of T cell responses to AZD1222 COVID-19 vaccine. Sequencing used immunoSEQ multiplex PCR; TCRdb keeps in-frame clones, though not all of them. Among 150,000 or so clones listed, around four fifths were seen once. The sample in question was peripheral blood, obtained on day 0 of MenACWY control vaccination. Source of these receptors: an adult in good health.

The rearrangement links TRBV3-1 (or the pseudogene TRBV3-2) to TRBJ2-5; D is tentatively TRBD1 or TRBD2 (6 bases each). CDR3 size: 15 residues. Germline CDR1 is LGHDT and CDR2 is YNNKEL (reference sequence). The V gene lost 4 bases and the J gene lost 3 bases, with 15 bases spanning the gap. Here the CDR3 DNA reads TGTGCCAGCAGCCCCGGGGGCATGGGAAAAGAGACCCAGTACTTC. It specifies CASSPGGMGKETQYF.

The CDR3 protein is CASSGTGVGEKLFF. The CDR3 DNA sequence: TGTGCCAGCAGTGGTACAGGGGTTGGCGAAAAACTGTTTTTT. V gene TRBV2 combines with J gene TRBJ1-4, with TRBD1 identical over 7 bases. The CDR3 covers 14 residues. The V gene's germline CDR1 is SNHLY and CDR2 FYNNEI. V lost 4 bases to trimming and J lost 8 bases; unmatched junction nucleotides: 7.

The gene calls are TRBV6-5 and TRBJ1-1, with D unresolved. V was shortened by 8 bases and J by 3 bases, with 10 bases between the two germline ends. This CDR3 comprises 12 residues. Germline V lookup: CDR1 MNHEY, CDR2 SVGAGI. Here the CDR3 reads CASLEGYTEAFF. The CDR3 nucleotides read TGTGCCAGCCTGGAAGGTTACACTGAAGCTTTCTTT.

This chain's CDR3 is CASSFGTAYGYTF. DNA of the CDR3: TGTGCCAGCAGCTTCGGGACAGCCTATGGCTACACCTTC. The V gene is TRBV11-2, the J gene TRBJ1-2; 7 bases match TRBD1. CDR3 size: 13 residues. Germline values: CDR1 SGHAT, CDR2 FQNNGV. Losses at the gene ends were 3 bases for V and 4 bases for J; bases not matched to a gene: 2.

The chain employs TRBV23-1 and TRBJ1-2; no clear D gene. TRBV23-1 is labeled an ORF, and its function is uncertain. The CDR3 covers 12 residues. V shed 9 bases and J shed 4 bases, with 12 bases lying between them. In DNA, the CDR3 is TGCGCCAGTCCGCCAGCGGGCTATGGCTACACCTTC. This translates into CASPPAGYGYTF.

The chain carries TRBV21-1 and TRBJ2-7; whether TRBD2, the table's D call, matches the DNA was not checked. TRBV21-1 is listed as a pseudogene. This CDR3 comprises 16 residues. The CDR3 nucleotides read TGTGCCAGCAGCAAAGAGTGCGGGGAAGAACCCTACGAGCAGTACTTC. It codes for CASSKECGEEPYEQYF.

The rearrangement joins TRBV28 to TRBJ2-1; 8 bases fit TRBD1. The CDR3 sequence is 15 residues long. V trimming: 3 bases; J trimming: 10 bases; junction bases outside the gene matches: 11. The V gene's germline CDR1 is MDHEN and CDR2 SYDVKM. The CDR3 coding sequence is TGTGCCAGCAGTTTTCAGGGGGCCCGGGGACTCGAGCAGTTCTTC. It yields the protein CASSFQGARGLEQFF. Based on the CDR3 plus reference TRBV28 and TRBJ2-1, the full variable domain is DVKVTQSSRYLVKRTGEKVFLECVQDMDHENMFWYRQDPGLGLRLIYFSYDVKMKEKGDIPEGYSVSREKKERFSLILESASTNQTSMYLCASSFQGARGLEQFFGPGTRLTVL.

V gene TRBV28 combines with J gene TRBJ2-1; 9 bases line up with TRBD1. Germline V gives CDR1 MDHEN, CDR2 SYDVKM. J was trimmed by 7 bases and V by 3 bases; bases with no gene match: 7. This CDR3 spans 15 amino acids. CDR3 nucleotide sequence: TGTGCCAGCAGTTTCGAAAAACAGGGGGCGAATGAGCAGTTCTTC. Its protein is CASSFEKQGANEQFF.

The CDR3 is CASSSSPRWEAFF. CDR3 DNA: TGTGCCAGCAGTTCATCCCCCCGCTGGGAAGCTTTCTTT. V usage is TRBV28 and J usage is TRBJ1-1, with D unresolved. V was shortened by 4 bases and J by 8 bases, with 14 bases between the two germline ends. The CDR3 extends over 13 amino acids. Per the germline V gene, CDR1 is MDHEN and CDR2 is SYDVKM.

This clone was observed a handful of times. The chain uses TRBV5-1 and TRBJ2-2; no firm D call. The CDR3 sequence is 13 residues long. Germline lookup yields CDR1 SGHRS and CDR2 YFSETQ. Trimming left V 5 bases short and J 4 bases short, with 9 bases between. This CDR3 reads CASRFEVTGELFF. CDR3 nucleotides: TGCGCCAGCAGATTTGAAGTCACCGGGGAGCTGTTTTTT.

This clone has only one observation. V gene TRBV27 combines with J gene TRBJ2-5; D gene unclear. Germline lookup yields CDR1 MNHEY and CDR2 SMNVEV (reference sequence). CDR3 length: 13 amino acids. V lost 4 bases and J lost 5, with 11 bases in between. The DNA of the CDR3 is TGTGCCAGCAGTTCAAGCAAGTGGGAGACCCAGTACTTC. It encodes CASSSSKWETQYF.

For the CDR3, the DNA is TGTGCCAGCAGCTTGGACCGGGACAGGTCCTACAATGAGCAGTTCTTC. It encodes CASSLDRDRSYNEQFF. The chain recombines TRBV5-4 with TRBJ2-1; 8 bases line up with TRBD1. The V gene end was trimmed by 0 bases and the J gene end by 1 base; junction bases not matched to a gene: 3. The CDR3 is made up of 16 amino acids. The germline V gene encodes CDR1 SGHNT and CDR2 YYREEE (reference sequence).

The count of this clone is one. The genes are TRBV7-2 and TRBJ1-3, with D uncertain. CDR3 length: 13 residues. Trimming stripped 3 bases from V and 3 bases from J, with 6 bases between. Germline values: CDR1 SGHTA, CDR2 FQGNSA. For the CDR3, the DNA is TGTGCCAGCAGCTTTTTAAATGGAAACACCATATATTTT. It codes for CASSFLNGNTIYF.

The genes are TRBV7-6 and TRBJ2-2, with 7 bases lining up with TRBD1. The junction had 9 bases not matched to a gene; V was cut back by 1 base and J by 1 base. CDR3 size: 18 residues. Germline assignment: CDR1 SGHVS and CDR2 FNYEAQ. The CDR3 bases are TGTGCCAGCAGCTTAGAGAGTGAGACAGGGCTGAACACCGGGGAGCTGTTTTTT. Residues: CASSLESETGLNTGELFF. The full variable domain, completed using reference TRBV7-6 and TRBJ2-2, is GAGVSQSPRYKVTKRGQDVALRCDPISGHVSLYWYRQALGQGPEFLTYFNYEAQQDKSGLPNDRFSAERPEGSISTLTIQRTEQRDSAMYRCASSLESETGLNTGELFFGEGSRLTVL.

V gene TRBV13 combines with J gene TRBJ1-1, with a weak D call TRBD1 (6 bases). The germline V gene encodes CDR1 PRHDT and CDR2 FYEKMQ (reference sequence). Trimming left V 5 bases short and J 8 bases short, with 15 bases between. CDR3 length: 13 residues. The CDR3 sequence: CASSNRRGGEAFF. The CDR3 DNA is TGTGCCAGCAGCAACCGTAGGGGGGGGGAAGCTTTCTTT.

This clone was counted a few times. CDR3 protein: CASSGTSGGYNEQFF. DNA of the CDR3: TGTGCCAGCAGCGGTACTAGCGGGGGGTACAATGAGCAGTTCTTC. The chain employs TRBV7-8 and TRBJ2-1, with TRBD2 identical over 12 bases. J was trimmed by 4 bases and V by 5 bases; bases with no gene match: 3. Germline CDR1 SGHVS, CDR2 FQNEAQ. The CDR3 extends over 15 amino acids.

The V and J genes are TRBV20-1 and TRBJ2-5; no clear D gene. V gave up 1 base and J gave up 4 bases, with 4 bases separating them. Per the germline V gene, CDR1 is DFQATT and CDR2 is SNEGSKA (reference sequence). The CDR3 is 11 residues long. CDR3: CSARAGETQYF. The CDR3, as DNA: TGCAGTGCTAGAGCGGGAGAGACCCAGTACTTC.

DNA of the CDR3: TGTGCCAGCAGATCAAATTGGGGGAACACTGAAGCTTTCTTT. As protein: CASRSNWGNTEAFF. This rearrangement joins TRBV7-9 to TRBJ1-1; D remains ambiguous. This CDR3 has 14 amino acids. Per germline, CDR1 SEHNR and CDR2 FQNEAQ (reference sequence). Trimming shortened V by 6 bases and J by 1 base, and 12 bases separated the two germline ends.

The chain carries TRBV28 and TRBJ2-3; tentatively, D is TRBD2 (6 bases). CDR1 and CDR2 from the germline V gene are MDHEN and SYDVKM. This CDR3 spans 14 amino acids. V was cut by 4 bases and J by 2 bases, with 10 bases left in between. CDR3 DNA sequence: TGTGCCAGCAGTTGGGACTCTCACACAGATACGCAGTATTTT. It encodes CASSWDSHTDTQYF.

The CDR3 nucleotides are TGTGCCAGCAGCTCTAGGGGACAGGGGGCGTCGAGCTATGGCTACACCTTC. It translates to CASSSRGQGASSYGYTF. V is TRBV7-2 and J is TRBJ1-2; 12 nucleotides agree with TRBD1. The CDR3 loop spans 17 amino acids. Looked up from germline, CDR1 is SGHTA and CDR2 is FQGNSA. Trimming took 4 bases from V and 4 from J; bases not matched to a gene: 10.

This clone appeared a single time. The CDR3 here is CASSRGGSGRAKNSPLHF. The DNA of the CDR3 is TGTGCCAGCAGCCGGGGGGGTTCCGGCAGGGCGAAAAATTCACCCCTCCACTTT. The rearrangement joins TRBV3-1 (or the pseudogene TRBV3-2) to TRBJ1-6; the D gene is possibly TRBD1 (5 bases). Per germline, CDR1 LGHDT and CDR2 YNNKEL (reference sequence). The CDR3 covers 18 residues. Trimming removed 4 bases at V and 7 bases at J, with 23 bases between.

This clone has only one observation. The genes are TRBV5-6 and TRBJ1-6; tentative D call: TRBD1 (6 bases). The CDR3 has 18 amino acids. The germline CDR1 and CDR2 sequences are SGHDT and YYEEEE. With 3 bases removed from V and 8 bases from J, the gap between germline ends came to 24 bases. The CDR3: CASSSQGPRNIFHSPLHF. For the CDR3, the DNA is TGTGCCAGCAGCTCGCAGGGGCCGCGTAACATCTTCCATTCACCCCTCCACTTT.

This rearrangement joins TRBV28 to TRBJ1-1; 11 bases line up with TRBD1. Losses at the gene ends were 7 bases for V and 4 bases for J; bases not matched to a gene: 8. The CDR3 is made up of 15 amino acids. The V gene's germline CDR1 is MDHEN and CDR2 SYDVKM. CDR3 loop: CASNGQGASRTEAFF. CDR3 sequence (DNA): TGTGCCAGCAACGGACAGGGGGCGTCTCGCACTGAAGCTTTCTTT.

The chain couples TRBV28 to TRBJ2-5; no firm D call. Germline lookup yields CDR1 MDHEN and CDR2 SYDVKM. This CDR3 spans 15 amino acids. V lost 7 bases and J lost 7, with 22 bases in between. In DNA form, the CDR3 reads TGTGCCAGCACCCCGGTTGGTGGGCCAGCAGGGACCCAGTACTTC. Amino acids: CASTPVGGPAGTQYF.